This T cell receptor beta chain was recorded in a study of T cell changes during pregnancy in multiple sclerosis. Some clones are missing from TCRdb's copy, which holds only in-frame ones; the method was immunoSEQ multiplex PCR. The sample holds some 21,000 clones; 75% to 95% are singletons and the top ten take 0.6% to 0.85%. This CDR3 has 13 amino acids. Germline loops: CDR1 SQVTM, CDR2 ANQGSEA. The gene calls are TRBV29-1 and TRBJ2-5; 8 nucleotides match TRBD1. Near its end, the DNA agrees better with TRBJ2-7, so the J call may be wrong. Sequencing was performed on CD4+ T cells from peripheral blood mononuclear cells, taken in the third trimester of pregnancy. The source is a female donor with multiple sclerosis, enrolled in a pregnancy study. The DNA of the CDR3 is TGCAGCGTTGGGAACAGGGGGTTCTCCGAGCAGTACTTC. Translation gives CSVGNRGFSEQYF.